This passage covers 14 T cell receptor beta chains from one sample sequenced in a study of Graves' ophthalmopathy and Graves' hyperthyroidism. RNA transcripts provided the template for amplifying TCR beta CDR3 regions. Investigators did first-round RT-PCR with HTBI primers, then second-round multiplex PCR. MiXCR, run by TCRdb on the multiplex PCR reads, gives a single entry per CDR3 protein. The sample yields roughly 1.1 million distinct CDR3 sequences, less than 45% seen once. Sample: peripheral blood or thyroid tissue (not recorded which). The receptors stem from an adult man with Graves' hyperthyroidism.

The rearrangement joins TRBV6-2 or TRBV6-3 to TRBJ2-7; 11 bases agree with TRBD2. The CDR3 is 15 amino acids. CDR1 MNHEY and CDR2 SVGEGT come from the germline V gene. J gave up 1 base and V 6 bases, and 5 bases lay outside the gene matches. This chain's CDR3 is CASRGLAEPSYEQYF. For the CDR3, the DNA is TGTGCCAGCAGGGGACTAGCGGAACCTTCCTACGAGCAGTACTTC.

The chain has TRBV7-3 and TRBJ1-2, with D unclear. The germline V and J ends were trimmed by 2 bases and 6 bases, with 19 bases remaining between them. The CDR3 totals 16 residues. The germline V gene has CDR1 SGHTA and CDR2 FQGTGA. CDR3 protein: CASSLVSYTRTDGYTF. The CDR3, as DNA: TGTGCCAGCAGCTTAGTCAGTTACACCAGGACGGATGGCTACACCTTC.

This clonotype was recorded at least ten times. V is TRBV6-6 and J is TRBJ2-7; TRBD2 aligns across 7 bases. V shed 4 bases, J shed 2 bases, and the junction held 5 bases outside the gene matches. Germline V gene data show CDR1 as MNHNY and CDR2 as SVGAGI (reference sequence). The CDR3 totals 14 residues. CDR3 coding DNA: TGTGCCAGCAGTTGGGCGGGAGTGGCCTACGAGCAGTACTTC. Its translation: CASSWAGVAYEQYF.

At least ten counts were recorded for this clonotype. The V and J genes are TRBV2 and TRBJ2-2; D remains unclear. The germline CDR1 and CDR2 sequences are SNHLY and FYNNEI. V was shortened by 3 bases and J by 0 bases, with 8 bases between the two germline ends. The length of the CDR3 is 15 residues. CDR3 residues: CASSELRANTGELFF. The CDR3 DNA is TGTGCCAGCAGTGAGCTTAGAGCGAACACCGGGGAGCTGTTTTTT.

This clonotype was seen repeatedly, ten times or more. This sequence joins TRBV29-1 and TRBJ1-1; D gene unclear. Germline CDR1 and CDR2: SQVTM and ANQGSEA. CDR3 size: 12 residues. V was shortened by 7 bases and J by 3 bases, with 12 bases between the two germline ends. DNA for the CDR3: TGCAGCGCTAGCGTGAGGTACACTGAAGCTTTCTTT. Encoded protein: CSASVRYTEAFF. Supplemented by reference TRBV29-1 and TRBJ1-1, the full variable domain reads SAVISQKPSRDICQRGTSLTIQCQVDSQVTMMFWYRQQPGQSLTLIATANQGSEATYESGFVIDKFPISRPNLTFSTLTVSNMSPEDSSIYLCSASVRYTEAFFGQGTRLTVV.

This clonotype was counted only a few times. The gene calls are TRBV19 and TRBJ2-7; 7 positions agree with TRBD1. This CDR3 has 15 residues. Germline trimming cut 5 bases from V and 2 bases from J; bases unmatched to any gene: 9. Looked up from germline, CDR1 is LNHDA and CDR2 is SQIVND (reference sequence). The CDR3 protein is CASSSTGQTTYEQYF. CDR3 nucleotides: TGTGCCAGTAGTTCCACGGGACAGACCACCTACGAGCAGTACTTC.

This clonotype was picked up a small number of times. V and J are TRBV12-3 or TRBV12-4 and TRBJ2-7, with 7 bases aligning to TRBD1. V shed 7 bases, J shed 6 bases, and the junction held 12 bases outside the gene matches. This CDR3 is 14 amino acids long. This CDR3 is CASNRDSRFGEQYF. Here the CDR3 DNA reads TGTGCCAGCAACCGGGACAGTCGATTTGGCGAGCAGTACTTC.

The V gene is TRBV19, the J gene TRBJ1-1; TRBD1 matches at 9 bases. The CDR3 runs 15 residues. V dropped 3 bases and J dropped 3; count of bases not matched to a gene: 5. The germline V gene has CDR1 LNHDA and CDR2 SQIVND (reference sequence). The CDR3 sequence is CASSMPGTGYTEAFF. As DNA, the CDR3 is TGTGCCAGTAGTATGCCCGGGACAGGGTACACTGAAGCTTTCTTT.

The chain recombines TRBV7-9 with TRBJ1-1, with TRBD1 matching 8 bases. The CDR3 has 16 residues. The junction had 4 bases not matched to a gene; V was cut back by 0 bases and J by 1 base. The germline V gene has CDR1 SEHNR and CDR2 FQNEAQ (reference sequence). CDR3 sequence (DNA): TGTGCCAGCAGCTTAGCAGCCGGGACAGGGAACACTGAAGCTTTCTTT. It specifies CASSLAAGTGNTEAFF.

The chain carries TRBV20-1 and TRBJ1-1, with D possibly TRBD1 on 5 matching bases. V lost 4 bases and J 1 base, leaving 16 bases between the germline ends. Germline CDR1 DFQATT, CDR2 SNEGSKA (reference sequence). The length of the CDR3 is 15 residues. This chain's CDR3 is CSATGARGGNTEAFF. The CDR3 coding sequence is TGCAGTGCTACCGGGGCGCGCGGGGGGAACACTGAAGCTTTCTTT.

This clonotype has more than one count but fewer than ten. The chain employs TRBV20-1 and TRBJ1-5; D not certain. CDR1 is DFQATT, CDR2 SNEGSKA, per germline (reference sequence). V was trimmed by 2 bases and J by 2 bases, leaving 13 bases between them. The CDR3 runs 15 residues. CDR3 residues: CSARISDMGNQPQHF. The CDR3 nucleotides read TGCAGTGCTAGAATCTCGGATATGGGCAATCAGCCCCAGCATTTT.

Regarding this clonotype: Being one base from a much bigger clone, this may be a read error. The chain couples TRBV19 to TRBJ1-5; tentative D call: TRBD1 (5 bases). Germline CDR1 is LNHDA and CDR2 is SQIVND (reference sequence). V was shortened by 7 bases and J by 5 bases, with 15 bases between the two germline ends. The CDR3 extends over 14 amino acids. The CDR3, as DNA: TGTGCCAGTAATCCCTTCCGGGGGGATCAGCCCCAGCATTTT. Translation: CASNPFRGDQPQHF.

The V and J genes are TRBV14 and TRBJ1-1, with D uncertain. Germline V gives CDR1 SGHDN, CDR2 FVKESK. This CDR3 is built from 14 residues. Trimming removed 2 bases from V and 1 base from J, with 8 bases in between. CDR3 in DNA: TGTGCCAGCAGCCAATTTTCTGCGAACACTGAAGCTTTCTTT. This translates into CASSQFSANTEAFF.

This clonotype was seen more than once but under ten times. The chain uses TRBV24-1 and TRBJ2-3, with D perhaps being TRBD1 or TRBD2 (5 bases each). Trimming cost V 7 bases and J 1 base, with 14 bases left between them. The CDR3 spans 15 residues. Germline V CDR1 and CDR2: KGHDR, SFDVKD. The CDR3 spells CATSFPGPGTDTQYF. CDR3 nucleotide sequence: TGTGCCACCAGCTTCCCGGGACCCGGCACAGATACGCAGTATTTT.